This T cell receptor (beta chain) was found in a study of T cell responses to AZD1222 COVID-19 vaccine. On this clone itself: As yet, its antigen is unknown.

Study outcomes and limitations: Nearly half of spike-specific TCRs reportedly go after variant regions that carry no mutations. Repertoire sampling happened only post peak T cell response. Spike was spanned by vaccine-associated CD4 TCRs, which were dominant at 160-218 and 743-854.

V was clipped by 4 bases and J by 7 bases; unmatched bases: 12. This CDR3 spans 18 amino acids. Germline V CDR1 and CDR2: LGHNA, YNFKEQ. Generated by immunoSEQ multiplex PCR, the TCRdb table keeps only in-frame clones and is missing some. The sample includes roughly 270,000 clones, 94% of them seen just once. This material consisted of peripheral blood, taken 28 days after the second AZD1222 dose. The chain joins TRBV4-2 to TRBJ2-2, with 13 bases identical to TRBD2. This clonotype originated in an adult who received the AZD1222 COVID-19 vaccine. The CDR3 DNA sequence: TGTGCCAGCAGCCGATCCCGGACTAGCGGGGGTTTTCACGGGGAGCTGTTTTTT. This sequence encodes CASSRSRTSGGFHGELFF.